The source of this T cell receptor (beta chain) is a study of T cell changes during pregnancy in multiple sclerosis. V lost 5 bases and J lost 5; bases outside the gene matches: 3. This CDR3 region has 13 residues. Per the germline V gene, CDR1 is KGHSH and CDR2 is LQKENI. This clone was counted a few times. Sequenced by immunoSEQ multiplex PCR; TCRdb stores in-frame clones only, minus some. In the table there are about 40,000 clones, roughly 93% of which are singletons. The clonotype comes from a female donor with multiple sclerosis, enrolled in a pregnancy study. The sequenced sample was PBMCs (not recorded whether the cells were cultured). The chain employs TRBV18 and TRBJ1-1, with 9 bases that match TRBD1. In nucleotides, the CDR3 is TGTGCCAGCTCAGCGACAGGGGGGACTGAAGCTTTCTTT. Encoded protein: CASSATGGTEAFF. Based on the CDR3 plus reference TRBV18 and TRBJ1-1, the full variable domain is NAGVMQNPRHLVRRRGQEARLRCSPMKGHSHVYWYRQLPEEGLKFMVYLQKENIIDESGMPKERFSAEFPKEGPSILRIQQVVRGDSAAYFCASSATGGTEAFFGQGTRLTVV.